What follows describes a single T cell receptor beta chain. This clonotype was observed a handful of times. Its antigen is currently not known. No per-base quality is available; no much larger clone lies one base away. The donors were some 39 Caucasian individuals from Russia, aged roughly 6 to 100 years, who were systemically healthy. Each donor gave approximately 9.3 milliliters of peripheral blood, collected into EDTA-treated Vacutainer tubes. Ficoll-Paque density-gradient centrifugation was used to isolate PBMCs, with at least 6 million per sample. Trizol reagent was used to extract total RNA from the PBMCs, yielding at least 5 micrograms per sample. The percentages of naive CD45RAhigh/CD27high T cells were determined by flow cytometry on a PBMC aliquot from every donor. This entry is derived from a study of blood T cells in healthy people across ages (dated by TCRdb to 2014 to 2015). A note on the overall study: In model experiments, template switching captured about one uniquely barcoded TCR beta cDNA molecule for every two T cells. Using deep sequencing normalized with unique cDNA molecular identifiers, the study measured how TCR beta repertoire diversity changes with age. The donors were split into four age groups: young (average roughly 15 years), middle-aged (more than 35), aged (more than 60) and long-lived (approximately 80). To avoid experimental bias, donors of different ages were distributed randomly across sequencing lanes. The study analyzed two additional independent replicas of 1 million unique cDNA reads from the same blood draw for two donors, one aged 18 to 30 and one aged 80 or older. Paper-wide results and their limitations: Estimates of total diversity from one million sequenced T cells were regarded as lower bounds and underestimates. Because donor CMV infection status was unknown, age-related changes in expanded clonotypes were potentially confounded. Compared with the aged group, the long-lived group had more naive CD4+ T cells, fewer expanded clones and increased TCR diversity, a pattern suggesting age selection. A strong correlation was found between observed TCR beta diversity and the percentage of naive T cells measured by flow cytometry. Observed TCR beta diversity per million T cells fell roughly linearly with age, and a significant reduction was already apparent by age approximately 40. Because profiling used bulk unsorted PBMCs, naive and antigen-experienced compartments could not be compared conclusively.

The method was 5' RACE. This sample was sequenced with an Illumina HiSeq 2500. A second PCR of about 6 to 11 cycles was run with a J-beta primer mix and a sample-barcoded 5' primer. A unique molecular identifier was introduced onto each TCR beta cDNA molecule by a template-switch 5' adaptor carrying 12 random nucleotides. Each sample yielded at least 3 million CDR3-containing paired-end reads. All of the RNA was converted into first-strand cDNA using the Mint cDNA synthesis kit, with a TRBC-specific oligonucleotide serving as the primer. Following uracil-DNA glycosylase treatment, a first 18-cycle PCR with universal primers M1SS and BC2_uni_R was performed on all cDNA. The study's own analysis went as follows. Each sample was normalized by randomly selecting 1 million high-quality reads, each carrying a distinct molecular identifier. Reads with shared molecular identifiers were discarded instead of being binned into consensus sequences. MiTCR, with a Q25 quality threshold and the strictest error-elimination algorithm, was used for CDR3 identification, clonotype clustering and error correction. Lower-bound total TCR beta diversity was estimated with a nonparametric unseen species model using Euler transformation. TCRdb reanalyzed the raw reads on its own, using fastp at Q25 for trimming and MiXCR for clone calling, and kept in-frame beta chains. Merged by CDR3 protein, the rows form single entries marked with the most common genes and DNA. V and J calls and clone size were set by TCRdb, not the authors. For this sample the table gives about 1,800,000 distinct CDR3 sequences, of which 28% were detected only once. 7.7% of the sample is taken by the ten largest.

The sequence derives from a woman in her 30s in good health. Sequenced: blood.

The DNA sequence reads TGCAGTGCTCCCATCCTGGGACTAGCAGCCAATGAGCAGTTCTTC. Protein translation: CSAPILGLAANEQFF. The chain couples TRBV20-1 to TRBJ2-1, with 9 bases in between that match TRBD2. V trim: 5 bases; J trim: 6 bases; unmatched bases: 11. Via the germline V gene (reference sequence), CDR1 is DFQATT and CDR2 SNEGSKA. The CDR3 sequence holds 15 residues, the cysteine and phenylalanine included. Only the CDR3 part of the read is kept: 45 bases, read in frame from the first base.